Reported below is one T cell receptor (beta chain). The protocol was immunoSEQ multiplex PCR, while the TCRdb copy is restricted to in-frame clones and leaves out a portion. The table includes some 54,000 clones, 60% to 80% detected once. These data are taken from a study of OX40 agonist ivuxolimab in advanced cancers. At the level of the study: The patients' treatment was ivuxolimab, an agonistic anti-OX40 (CD134) antibody. Eligibility admitted prior anti-PD-1, anti-PD-L1 or anti-CTLA-4 therapy; around 42% had some. Each patient was given ivuxolimab into a vein every 2 weeks, at 0.01 to 10 mg/kg.

Germline CDR1 reads MNHNY; CDR2 reads SVGAGI (reference sequence). J was trimmed by 0 bases and V by 2 bases; bases with no gene match: 2. This CDR3 contains 15 residues. The source material was CD4+ or CD8+ T cells sorted from blood, sampled in a trial of the OX40 agonist ivuxolimab. This receptor was taken from an adult with an advanced solid tumor such as melanoma, head and neck, liver or kidney cancer. The chain is built from TRBV6-6 and TRBJ2-3, with TRBD2 matching 7 bases. CDR3: CASSYSSGSTDTQYF. The DNA for the CDR3 is TGTGCCAGCAGTTACAGTAGCGGGAGCACAGATACGCAGTATTTT.